This record looks at one T cell receptor (beta chain) sequence and its context. The CDR3 extends over 17 amino acids. With 3 bases removed from V and 4 bases from J, the gap between germline ends came to 21 bases. Germline V lookup: CDR1 SGHTA, CDR2 FQGNSA. The sample originates from a study of shared clonotypes between healthy human individuals. Per the study methods: ImmunoSEQ gave junction-only sequences without quality scores, so filtering differed. TCRdb's table, derived via immunoSEQ multiplex PCR, lists solely in-frame clones and lacks some. That table supplies the V and J calls and clone size; D and trimming were determined from the DNA. The data hold 300,000 to 400,000 clones, with less than 85% observed a single time.

Input material: memory CD4+ T cells sorted from blood. Specified subset: CD45RA-negative fraction. The TCR was taken from a young man in good health. The V gene is TRBV7-2, the J gene TRBJ1-2; no definite D call. The CDR3, as DNA: TGTGCCAGCAGCTTTCCCAAGACAAGCCCCAGACTCTATGGCTACACCTTC. It specifies CASSFPKTSPRLYGYTF.